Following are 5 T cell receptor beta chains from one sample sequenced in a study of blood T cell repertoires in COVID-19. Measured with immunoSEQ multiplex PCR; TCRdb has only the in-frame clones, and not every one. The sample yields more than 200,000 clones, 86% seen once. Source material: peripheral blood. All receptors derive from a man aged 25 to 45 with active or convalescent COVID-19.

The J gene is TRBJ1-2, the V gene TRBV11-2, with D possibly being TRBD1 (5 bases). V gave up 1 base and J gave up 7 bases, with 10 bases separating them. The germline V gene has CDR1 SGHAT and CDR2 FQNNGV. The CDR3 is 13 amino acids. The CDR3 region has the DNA TGTGCCAGCAGCTTAGGGCAGGGCCCTGGCTACACCTTC. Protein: CASSLGQGPGYTF.

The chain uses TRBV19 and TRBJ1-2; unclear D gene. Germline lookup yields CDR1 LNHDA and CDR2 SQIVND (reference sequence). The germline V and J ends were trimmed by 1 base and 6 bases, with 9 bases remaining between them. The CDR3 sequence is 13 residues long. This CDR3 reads CASSIVAGNGYTF. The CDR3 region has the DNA TGTGCCAGTAGTATAGTGGCCGGGAATGGCTACACCTTC. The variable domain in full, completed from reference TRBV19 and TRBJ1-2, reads DGGITQSPKYLFRKEGQNVTLSCEQNLNHDAMYWYRQDPGQGLRLIYYSQIVNDFQKGDIAEGYSVSREKKESFPLTVTSAQKNPTAFYLCASSIVAGNGYTFGSGTRLTVV.

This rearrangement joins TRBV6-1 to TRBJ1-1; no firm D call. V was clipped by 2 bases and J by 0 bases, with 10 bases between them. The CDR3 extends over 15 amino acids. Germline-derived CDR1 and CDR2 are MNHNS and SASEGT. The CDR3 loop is CASSEWRGMNTEAFF. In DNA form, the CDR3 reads TGTGCCAGCAGTGAATGGAGAGGGATGAACACTGAAGCTTTCTTT.

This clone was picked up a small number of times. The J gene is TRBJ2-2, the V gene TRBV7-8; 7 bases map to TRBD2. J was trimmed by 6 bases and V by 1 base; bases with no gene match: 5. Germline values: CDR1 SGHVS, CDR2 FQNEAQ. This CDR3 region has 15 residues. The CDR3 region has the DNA TGTGCCAGCAGCTTAGTTATAGGGAGGGCCGGGGAGCTGTTTTTT. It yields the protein CASSLVIGRAGELFF.

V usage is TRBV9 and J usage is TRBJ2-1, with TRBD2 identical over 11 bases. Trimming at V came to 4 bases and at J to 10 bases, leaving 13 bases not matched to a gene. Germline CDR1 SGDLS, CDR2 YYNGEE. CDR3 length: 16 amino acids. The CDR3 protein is CASSTTLAGGRGEQFF. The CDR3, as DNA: TGTGCCAGCAGCACCACCTTAGCGGGGGGGCGTGGGGAGCAGTTCTTC.